This T cell receptor (beta chain) is drawn from a study of glioma-infiltrating T cells. Using RNA template, CDR3s of TCR alpha and beta were amplified with iRepertoire arm-PCR. TCRdb reprocessed the multiplex PCR reads with MiXCR, giving one entry per CDR3 protein. The sample has about 89,000 distinct CDR3 sequences, about 25% seen once. Regarding this clonotype: Antigen unknown.

Study-wide results and limits: CDR3 overlap between tissue and blood was very small.

In germline, CDR1 is LGHNT, CDR2 FRNRAP. V lost 1 base, J lost 9 bases, and 8 bases lay in between. This CDR3 spans 12 amino acids. Sequenced input: glioma tissue, nonneoplastic brain tissue, or PBMCs (not recorded which). V is TRBV12-5 and J is TRBJ2-3; unclear D gene. The clonotype was recovered from a human donor with low-grade glioma or glioblastoma, undergoing nonglioma brain surgery, or in good health (not recorded which). The CDR3 loop reads CASGLDRSTQYF. As DNA, the CDR3 is TGTGCTAGTGGTTTGGACAGAAGCACGCAGTATTTT.